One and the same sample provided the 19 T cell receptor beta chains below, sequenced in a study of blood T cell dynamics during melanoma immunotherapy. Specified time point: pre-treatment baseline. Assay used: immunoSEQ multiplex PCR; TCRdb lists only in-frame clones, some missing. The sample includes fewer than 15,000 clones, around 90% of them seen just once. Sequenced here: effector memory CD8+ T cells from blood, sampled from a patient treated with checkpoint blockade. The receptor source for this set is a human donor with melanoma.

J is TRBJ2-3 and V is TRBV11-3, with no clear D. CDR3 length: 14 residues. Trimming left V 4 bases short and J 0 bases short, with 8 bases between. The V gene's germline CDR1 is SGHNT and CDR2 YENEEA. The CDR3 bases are TGTGCCAGCAGCTCGGGCAGCAGCACAGATACGCAGTATTTT. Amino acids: CASSSGSSTDTQYF.

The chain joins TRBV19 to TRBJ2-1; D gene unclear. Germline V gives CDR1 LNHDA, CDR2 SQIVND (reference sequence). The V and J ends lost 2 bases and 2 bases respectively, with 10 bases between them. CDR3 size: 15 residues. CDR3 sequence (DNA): TGTGCCAGTAGTATATCCGGAGCGCCCTACAATGAGCAGTTCTTC. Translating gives CASSISGAPYNEQFF.

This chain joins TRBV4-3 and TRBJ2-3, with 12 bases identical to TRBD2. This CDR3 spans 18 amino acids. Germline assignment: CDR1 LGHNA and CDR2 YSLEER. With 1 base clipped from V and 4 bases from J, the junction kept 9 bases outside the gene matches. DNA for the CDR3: TGCGCCAGCAGCCAAGGACGAAGGACTAGCGGGAAGCCAGATACGCAGTATTTT. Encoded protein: CASSQGRRTSGKPDTQYF.

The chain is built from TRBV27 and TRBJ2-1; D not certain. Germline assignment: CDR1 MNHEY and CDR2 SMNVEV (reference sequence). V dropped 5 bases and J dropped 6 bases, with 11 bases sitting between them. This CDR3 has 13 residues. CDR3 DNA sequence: TGTGCCAGCAGTCCCTCAGACGGCAATGAGCAGTTCTTC. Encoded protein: CASSPSDGNEQFF.

The CDR3 reads CASSIYGTGPYNEQFF. CDR3 DNA sequence: TGTGCCAGTAGTATATATGGGACAGGGCCCTACAATGAGCAGTTCTTC. This rearrangement joins TRBV19 to TRBJ2-1, with TRBD1 matching 9 bases. Germline trimming cut 2 bases from V and 2 bases from J; bases unmatched to any gene: 4. The CDR3 loop spans 16 amino acids. Looked up from germline, CDR1 is LNHDA and CDR2 is SQIVND (reference sequence).

The CDR3 DNA is TGTGCCAGCAGCCAGCTGGATCTGGGAACTGAAGCTTTCTTT. This encodes CASSQLDLGTEAFF. This chain uses TRBV14 with TRBJ1-1; D unresolved. The germline V gene has CDR1 SGHDN and CDR2 FVKESK. This CDR3 contains 14 residues. The germline V and J ends were trimmed by 3 bases and 5 bases, with 13 bases remaining between them. Based on the CDR3 plus reference TRBV14 and TRBJ1-1, the full variable domain is EAGVTQFPSHSVIEKGQTVTLRCDPISGHDNLYWYRRVMGKEIKFLLHFVKESKQDESGMPNNRFLAERTGGTYSTLKVQPAELEDSGVYFCASSQLDLGTEAFFGQGTRLTVV.

CDR3 residues: CASSEAGTGLTDTQYF. DNA for the CDR3: TGTGCCAGCAGCGAGGCCGGGACAGGGCTCACAGATACGCAGTATTTT. The rearrangement links TRBV9 to TRBJ2-3, with 9 bases matching TRBD1. The CDR3 sequence is 16 residues long. With V trimmed by 3 bases and J by 2 bases, 7 bases remained unmatched. Germline V lookup: CDR1 SGDLS, CDR2 YYNGEE.

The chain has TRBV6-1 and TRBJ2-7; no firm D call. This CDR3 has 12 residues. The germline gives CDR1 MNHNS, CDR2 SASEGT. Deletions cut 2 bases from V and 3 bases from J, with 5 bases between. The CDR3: CASSEYSYEQYF. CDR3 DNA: TGTGCCAGCAGTGAATACAGCTACGAGCAGTACTTC.

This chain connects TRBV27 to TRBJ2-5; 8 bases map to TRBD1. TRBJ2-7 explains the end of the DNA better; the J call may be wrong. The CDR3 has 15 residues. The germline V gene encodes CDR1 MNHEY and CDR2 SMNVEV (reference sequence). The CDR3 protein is CASSLAPGGSYEQYF. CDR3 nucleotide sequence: TGTGCCAGCAGTTTGGCCCCAGGGGGCAGCTACGAGCAGTACTTC.

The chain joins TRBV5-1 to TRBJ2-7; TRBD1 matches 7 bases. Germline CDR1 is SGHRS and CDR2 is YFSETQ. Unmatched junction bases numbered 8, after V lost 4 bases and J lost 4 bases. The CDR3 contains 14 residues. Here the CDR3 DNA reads TGCGCCAGCAGCATCCGGGACAGACCATACGAGCAGTACTTC. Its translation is CASSIRDRPYEQYF.

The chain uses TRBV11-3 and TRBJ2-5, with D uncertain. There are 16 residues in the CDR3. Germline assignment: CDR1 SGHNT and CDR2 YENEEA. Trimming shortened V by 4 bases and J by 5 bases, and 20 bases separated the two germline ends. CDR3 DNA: TGTGCCAGCAGCTCCCGCCCTGCCCTTAGTTGTGAGACCCAGTACTTC. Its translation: CASSSRPALSCETQYF.

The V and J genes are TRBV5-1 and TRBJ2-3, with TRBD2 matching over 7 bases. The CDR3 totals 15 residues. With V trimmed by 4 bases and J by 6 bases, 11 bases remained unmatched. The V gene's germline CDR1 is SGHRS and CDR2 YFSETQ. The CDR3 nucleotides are TGCGCCAGCAGCCCCGGCGGACTAGAGTTGGATACGCAGTATTTT. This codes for CASSPGGLELDTQYF.

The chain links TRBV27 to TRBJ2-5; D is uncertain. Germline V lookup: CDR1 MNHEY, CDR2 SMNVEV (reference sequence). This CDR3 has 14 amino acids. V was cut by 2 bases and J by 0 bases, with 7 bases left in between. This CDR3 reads CASSLLGNQETQYF. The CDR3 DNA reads TGTGCCAGCAGTTTACTGGGGAACCAAGAGACCCAGTACTTC.

For the CDR3, the DNA is TGCAGCGTTGACGCCGGGGAGCTGTTTTTT. This codes for CSVDAGELFF. V is TRBV29-1 and J is TRBJ2-2, with D unclear. The germline CDR1 and CDR2 sequences are SQVTM and ANQGSEA. Deletions cut 3 bases from V and 6 bases from J, with 2 bases between. CDR3 length: 10 residues.

The CDR3 nucleotides read TGTGCCAGCAGCCTTGGACAGAACTACGAGCAGTACTTC. Translating it yields CASSLGQNYEQYF. The chain has TRBV27 and TRBJ2-7; D perhaps matches TRBD1 (6 bases). The length of the CDR3 is 13 residues. The germline V and J ends were trimmed by 6 bases and 3 bases, with 12 bases remaining between them. CDR1 is MNHEY, CDR2 SMNVEV, per germline (reference sequence).

The CDR3 sequence: CASSASGTTYNEQFF. CDR3 bases: TGTGCCAGCAGCGCATCCGGGACCACCTACAATGAGCAGTTCTTC. The rearrangement joins TRBV9 to TRBJ2-1; D is perhaps TRBD1 or TRBD2 (5 bases each). The CDR3 has 15 amino acids. Deletions cut 3 bases from V and 2 bases from J, with 12 bases between. CDR1 SGDLS and CDR2 YYNGEE come from the germline V gene.

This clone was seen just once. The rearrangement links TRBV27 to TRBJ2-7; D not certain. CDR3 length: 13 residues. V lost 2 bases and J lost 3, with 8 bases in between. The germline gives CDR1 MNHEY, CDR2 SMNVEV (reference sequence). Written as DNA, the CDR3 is TGTGCCAGCAGTTTAGGGCAGCACTACGAGCAGTACTTC. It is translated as CASSLGQHYEQYF.

The CDR3 loop is CASSPGGYRRNTEAFF. Here the CDR3 DNA reads TGTGCCAGCAGCCCGGGAGGGTACAGGCGGAACACTGAAGCTTTCTTT. The chain uses TRBV7-6 and TRBJ1-1; the D gene is possibly TRBD1 (5 bases). V shed 5 bases and J shed 1 base, with 17 bases lying between them. Germline assignment: CDR1 SGHVS and CDR2 FNYEAQ. The CDR3 loop spans 16 amino acids.

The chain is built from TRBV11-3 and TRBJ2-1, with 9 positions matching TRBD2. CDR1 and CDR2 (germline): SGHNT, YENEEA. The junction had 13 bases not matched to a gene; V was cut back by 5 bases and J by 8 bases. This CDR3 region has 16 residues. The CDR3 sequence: CASSPGLLAGRDEQFF. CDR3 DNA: TGTGCCAGCAGCCCGGGTTTGCTAGCGGGAAGAGATGAGCAGTTCTTC.